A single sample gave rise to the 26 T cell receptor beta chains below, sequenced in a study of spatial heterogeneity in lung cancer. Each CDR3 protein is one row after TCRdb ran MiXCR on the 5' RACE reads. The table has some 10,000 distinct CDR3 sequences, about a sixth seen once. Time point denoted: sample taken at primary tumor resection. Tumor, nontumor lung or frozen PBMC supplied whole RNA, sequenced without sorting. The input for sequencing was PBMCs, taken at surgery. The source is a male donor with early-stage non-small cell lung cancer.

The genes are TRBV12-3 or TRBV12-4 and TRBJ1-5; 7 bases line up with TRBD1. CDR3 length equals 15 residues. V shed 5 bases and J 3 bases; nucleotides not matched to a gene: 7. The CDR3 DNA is TGTGCCAGCAGTCCCGACAGGGCGTCCAATCAGCCCCAGCATTTT. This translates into CASSPDRASNQPQHF.

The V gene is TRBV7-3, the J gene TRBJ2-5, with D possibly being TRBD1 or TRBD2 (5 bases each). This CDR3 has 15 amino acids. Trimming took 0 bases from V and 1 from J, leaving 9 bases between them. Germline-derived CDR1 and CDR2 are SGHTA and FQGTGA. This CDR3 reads CASSLTFGTQETQYF. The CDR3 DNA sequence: TGTGCCAGCAGCTTAACGTTCGGGACCCAAGAGACCCAGTACTTC. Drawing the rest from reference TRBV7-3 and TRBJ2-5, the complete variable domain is GAGVSQTPSNKVTEKGKYVELRCDPISGHTALYWYRQSLGQGPEFLIYFQGTGAADDSGLPNDRFFAVRPEGSVSTLKIQRTERGDSAVYLCASSLTFGTQETQYFGPGTRLLVL.

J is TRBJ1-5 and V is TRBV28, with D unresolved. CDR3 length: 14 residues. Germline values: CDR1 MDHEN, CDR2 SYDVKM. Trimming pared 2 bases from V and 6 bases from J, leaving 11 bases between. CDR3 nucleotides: TGTGCCAGCAGTTTAACCCCCTCCCGTCAGCCCCAGCATTTT. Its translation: CASSLTPSRQPQHF.

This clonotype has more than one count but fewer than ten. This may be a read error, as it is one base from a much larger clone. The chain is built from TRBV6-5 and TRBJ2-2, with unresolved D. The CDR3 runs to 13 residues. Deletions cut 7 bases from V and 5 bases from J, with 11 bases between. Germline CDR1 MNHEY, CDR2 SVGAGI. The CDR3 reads CASMTPKTGELFF. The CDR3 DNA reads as TGTGCCAGCATGACCCCCAAAACCGGGGAGCTGTTTTTT.

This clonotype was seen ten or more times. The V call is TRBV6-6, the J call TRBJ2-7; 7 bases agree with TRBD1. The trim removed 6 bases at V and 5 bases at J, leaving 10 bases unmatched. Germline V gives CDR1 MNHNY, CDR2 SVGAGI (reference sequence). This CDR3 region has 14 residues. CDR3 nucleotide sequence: TGTGCCAGCAGCTACCGACAGGGTGTCAACGAGCAGTACTTC. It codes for CASSYRQGVNEQYF.

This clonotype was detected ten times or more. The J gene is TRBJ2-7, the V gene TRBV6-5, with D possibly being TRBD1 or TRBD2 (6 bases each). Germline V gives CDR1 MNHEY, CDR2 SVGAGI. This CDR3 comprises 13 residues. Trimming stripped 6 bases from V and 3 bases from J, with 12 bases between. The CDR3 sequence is CASRRGTDYEQYF. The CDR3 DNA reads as TGTGCCAGCAGAAGGGGGACTGACTACGAGCAGTACTTC.

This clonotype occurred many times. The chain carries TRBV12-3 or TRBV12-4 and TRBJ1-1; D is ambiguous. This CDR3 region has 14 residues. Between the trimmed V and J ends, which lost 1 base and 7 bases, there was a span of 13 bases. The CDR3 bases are TGTGCCAGCAGTTTAGTTCGGGGTGGCGTTGAAGCTTTCTTT. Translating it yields CASSLVRGGVEAFF.

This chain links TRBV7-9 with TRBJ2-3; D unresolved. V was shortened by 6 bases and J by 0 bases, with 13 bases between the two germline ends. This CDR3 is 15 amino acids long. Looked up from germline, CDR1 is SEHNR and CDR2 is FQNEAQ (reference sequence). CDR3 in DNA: TGTGCCAGCAGTCCGCACTCCGACAGCACAGATACGCAGTATTTT. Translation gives CASSPHSDSTDTQYF.

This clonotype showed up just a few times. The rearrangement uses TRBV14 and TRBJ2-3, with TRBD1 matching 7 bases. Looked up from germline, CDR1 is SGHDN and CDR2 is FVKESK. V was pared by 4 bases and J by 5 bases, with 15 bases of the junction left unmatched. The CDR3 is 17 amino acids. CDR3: CASSLTHRDRTRDTQYF. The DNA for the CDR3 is TGTGCCAGCAGCCTAACCCACCGGGACAGAACAAGAGATACGCAGTATTTT.

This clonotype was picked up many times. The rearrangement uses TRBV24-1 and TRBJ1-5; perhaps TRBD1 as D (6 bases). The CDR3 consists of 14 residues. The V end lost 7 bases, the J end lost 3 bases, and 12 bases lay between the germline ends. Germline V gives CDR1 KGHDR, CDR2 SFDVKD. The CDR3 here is CATSFGGHNQPQHF. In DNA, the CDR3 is TGTGCCACCAGCTTTGGGGGACACAATCAGCCCCAGCATTTT.

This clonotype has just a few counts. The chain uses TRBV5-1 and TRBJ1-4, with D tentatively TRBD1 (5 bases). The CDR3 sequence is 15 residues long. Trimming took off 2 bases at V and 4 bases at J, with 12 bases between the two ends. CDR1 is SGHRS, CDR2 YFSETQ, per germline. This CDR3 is CASSFAGLSNEKLFF. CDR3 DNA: TGCGCCAGCAGCTTTGCGGGGCTTAGTAATGAAAAACTGTTTTTT.

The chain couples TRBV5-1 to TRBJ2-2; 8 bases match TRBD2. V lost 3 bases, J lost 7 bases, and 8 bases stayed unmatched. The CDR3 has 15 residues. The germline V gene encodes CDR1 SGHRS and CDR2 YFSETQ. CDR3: CASSYAQREHGELFF. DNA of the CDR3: TGCGCCAGCAGCTATGCCCAGCGGGAGCACGGGGAGCTGTTTTTT.

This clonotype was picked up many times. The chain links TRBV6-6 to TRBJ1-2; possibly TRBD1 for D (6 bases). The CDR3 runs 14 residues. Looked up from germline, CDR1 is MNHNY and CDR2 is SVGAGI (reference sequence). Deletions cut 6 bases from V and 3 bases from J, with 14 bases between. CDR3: CASRSPGDYYGYTF. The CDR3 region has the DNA TGTGCCAGCAGATCCCCAGGGGATTACTATGGCTACACCTTC.

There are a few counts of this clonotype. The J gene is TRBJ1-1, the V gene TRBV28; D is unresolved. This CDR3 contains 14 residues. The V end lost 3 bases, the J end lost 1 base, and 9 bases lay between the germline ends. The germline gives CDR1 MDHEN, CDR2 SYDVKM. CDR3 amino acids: CASSFPTENTEAFF. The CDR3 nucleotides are TGTGCCAGCAGTTTCCCGACCGAGAACACTGAAGCTTTCTTT.

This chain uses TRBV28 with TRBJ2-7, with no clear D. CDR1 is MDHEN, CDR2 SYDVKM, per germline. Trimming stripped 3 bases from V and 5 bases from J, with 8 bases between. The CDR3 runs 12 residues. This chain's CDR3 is CASSLLSDEQYF. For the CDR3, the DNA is TGTGCCAGCAGTTTGTTGTCGGACGAGCAGTACTTC. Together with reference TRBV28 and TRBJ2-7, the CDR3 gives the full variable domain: DVKVTQSSRYLVKRTGEKVFLECVQDMDHENMFWYRQDPGLGLRLIYFSYDVKMKEKGDIPEGYSVSREKKERFSLILESASTNQTSMYLCASSLLSDEQYFGPGTRLTVT.

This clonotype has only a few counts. Here the CDR3 DNA reads TGTGCCATCAGTGAGTCGACGGATTTCACAGATACGCAGTATTTT. Protein product: CAISESTDFTDTQYF. This chain uses TRBV10-3 with TRBJ2-3; D ambiguous. Germline assignment: CDR1 ENHRY and CDR2 SYGVKD. V was trimmed by 0 bases and J by 2 bases, leaving 9 bases between them. The CDR3 has 15 amino acids.

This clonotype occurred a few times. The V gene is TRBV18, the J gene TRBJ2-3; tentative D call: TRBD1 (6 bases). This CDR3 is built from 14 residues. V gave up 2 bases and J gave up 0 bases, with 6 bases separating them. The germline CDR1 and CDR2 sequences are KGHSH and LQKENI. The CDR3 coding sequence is TGTGCCAGCTCACCAGGACAGAGCACAGATACGCAGTATTTT. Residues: CASSPGQSTDTQYF.

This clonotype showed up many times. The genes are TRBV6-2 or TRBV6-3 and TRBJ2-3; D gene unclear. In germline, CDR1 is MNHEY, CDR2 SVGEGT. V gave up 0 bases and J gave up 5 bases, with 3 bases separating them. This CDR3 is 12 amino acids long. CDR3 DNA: TGTGCCAGCAGTTACTCGAAAGATACGCAGTATTTT. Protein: CASSYSKDTQYF.

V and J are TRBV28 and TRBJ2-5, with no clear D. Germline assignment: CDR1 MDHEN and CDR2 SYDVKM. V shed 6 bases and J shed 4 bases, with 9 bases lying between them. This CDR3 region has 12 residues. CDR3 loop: CASRRVAETQYF. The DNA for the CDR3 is TGTGCCAGCAGAAGAGTTGCAGAGACCCAGTACTTC.

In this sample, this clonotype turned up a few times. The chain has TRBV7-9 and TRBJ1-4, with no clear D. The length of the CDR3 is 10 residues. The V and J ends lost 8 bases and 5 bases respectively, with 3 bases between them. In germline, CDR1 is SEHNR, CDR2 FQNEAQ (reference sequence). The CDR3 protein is CASANEKLFF. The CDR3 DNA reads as TGTGCCAGCGCCAATGAAAAACTGTTTTTT.

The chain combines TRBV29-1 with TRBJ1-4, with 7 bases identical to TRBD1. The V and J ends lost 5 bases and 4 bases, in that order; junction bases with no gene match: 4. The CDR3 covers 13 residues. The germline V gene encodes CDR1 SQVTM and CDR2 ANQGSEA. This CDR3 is CSVTGEYNEKLFF. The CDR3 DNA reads TGCAGCGTTACAGGGGAATATAATGAAAAACTGTTTTTT.

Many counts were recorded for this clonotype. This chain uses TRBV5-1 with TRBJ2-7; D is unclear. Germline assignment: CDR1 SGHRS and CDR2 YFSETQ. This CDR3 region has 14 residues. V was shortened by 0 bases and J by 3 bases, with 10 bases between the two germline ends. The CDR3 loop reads CASSLDSLGYEQYF. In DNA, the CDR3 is TGCGCCAGCAGCTTGGACAGTTTGGGCTACGAGCAGTACTTC.

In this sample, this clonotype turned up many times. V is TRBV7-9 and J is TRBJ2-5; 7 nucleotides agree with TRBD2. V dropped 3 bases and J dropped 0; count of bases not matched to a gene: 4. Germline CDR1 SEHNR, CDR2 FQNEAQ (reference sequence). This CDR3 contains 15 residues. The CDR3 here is CASSFPSGDQETQYF. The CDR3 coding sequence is TGTGCCAGCAGCTTCCCAAGCGGGGACCAAGAGACCCAGTACTTC.

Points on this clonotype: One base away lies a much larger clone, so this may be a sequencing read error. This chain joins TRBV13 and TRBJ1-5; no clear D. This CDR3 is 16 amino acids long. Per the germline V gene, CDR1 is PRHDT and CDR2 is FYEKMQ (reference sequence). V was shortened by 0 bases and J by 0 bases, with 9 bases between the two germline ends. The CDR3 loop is CASSLGARDSNQPQHF. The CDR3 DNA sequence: TGTGCCAGCAGCTTAGGGGCACGAGATAGCAATCAGCCCCAGCATTTT.

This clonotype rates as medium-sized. The CDR3 loop reads CASSLEGTSGKRQFF. CDR3 DNA sequence: TGCGCCAGCAGCTTGGAGGGGACTAGCGGGAAGAGGCAGTTCTTC. The V call is TRBV5-1, the J call TRBJ2-1, with 13 bases aligning to TRBD2. Germline V gives CDR1 SGHRS, CDR2 YFSETQ. This CDR3 has 15 amino acids. V trimming: 0 bases; J trimming: 12 bases; junction bases outside the gene matches: 6.

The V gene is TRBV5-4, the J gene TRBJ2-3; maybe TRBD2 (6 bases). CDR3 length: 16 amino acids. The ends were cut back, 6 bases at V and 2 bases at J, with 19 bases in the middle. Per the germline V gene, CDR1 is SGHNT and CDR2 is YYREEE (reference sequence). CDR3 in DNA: TGTGCCAGCACCCTAGGAGGGTCTAGAGTCACAGATACGCAGTATTTT. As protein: CASTLGGSRVTDTQYF.